This TCR beta chain was obtained from a study of blood T cell repertoires in COVID-19. Study background: Whether acute or convalescent, the COVID-19 samples came from the United States, Italy and Spain. PBMCs, B-cell-depleted T cells, or T cells were the source of the cDNA or gDNA that made up the material.

Patients of the Seattle cohort, enrolled during active infection, were followed longitudinally. The CDR3 loop spans 15 amino acids. The V gene lost 1 base and the J gene lost 3 bases, with 10 bases spanning the gap. The V gene's germline CDR1 is PRHDT and CDR2 FYEKMQ (reference sequence). Per the authors' pipeline: Amplification of reference gene primers was used by the study to estimate nucleated cell counts. Data came from immunoSEQ multiplex PCR; TCRdb stores just in-frame clones and leaves some out. The V and J calls and clone size come from that table; D and trimming were worked out from the DNA. This table holds about 170,000 clones, approximately 84% found once.

The sample taken for sequencing was peripheral blood. The chain links TRBV13 to TRBJ2-1; perhaps TRBD2 as D (6 bases). This TCR was sampled from an elderly woman with COVID-19, enrolled during active disease. In DNA, the CDR3 is TGTGCCAGCAGCTTAGCTCGCGGGAACTACAATGAGCAGTTCTTC. It translates to CASSLARGNYNEQFF.